The rows below give T cell receptor beta chains drawn from one sample of a study of blood T cell repertoires in COVID-19. Sequenced by immunoSEQ multiplex PCR; TCRdb stores in-frame clones only, minus some. The profile shows some 90,000 clones, about nine tenths of them singletons. The sample was peripheral blood. The receptors stem from a man aged 50 or older with acute or convalescent COVID-19. Both conserved end residues are part of each CDR3.

v_gene	j_gene	CDR3aa
TRBV9	TRBJ2-7	CASSASSNTRGEQYF
TRBV27	TRBJ1-6	CASSPRVRSPLHF
TRBV7-3	TRBJ2-2	CASPSPLAGYSDTGELFF
TRBV27	TRBJ2-7	CASRFSGQGGEQYF
TRBV27	TRBJ1-1	CASSMRVSNTEAFF
TRBV4-1	TRBJ1-6	CASSQQIPGGLGSPLHF
TRBV4-2	TRBJ1-1	CASSPLTGNEAFF
TRBV5-4	TRBJ1-6	CASRSGPRDFNSPLHF
TRBV6-5	TRBJ1-3	CATATESGNTIYF
TRBV12-3/TRBV12-4	TRBJ2-5	CASRHARKETQYF
TRBV5-6	TRBJ1-3	CASSFRGWRTGNTIYF
TRBV10-1	TRBJ2-7	CASSEWDTTYEQYF
TRBV12-3/TRBV12-4	TRBJ1-2	CASSRDRGFGYTF
TRBV7-6	TRBJ2-5	CASSLVSGQGAETQYF
TRBV2	TRBJ1-2	CASSESVGGLDYGYTF